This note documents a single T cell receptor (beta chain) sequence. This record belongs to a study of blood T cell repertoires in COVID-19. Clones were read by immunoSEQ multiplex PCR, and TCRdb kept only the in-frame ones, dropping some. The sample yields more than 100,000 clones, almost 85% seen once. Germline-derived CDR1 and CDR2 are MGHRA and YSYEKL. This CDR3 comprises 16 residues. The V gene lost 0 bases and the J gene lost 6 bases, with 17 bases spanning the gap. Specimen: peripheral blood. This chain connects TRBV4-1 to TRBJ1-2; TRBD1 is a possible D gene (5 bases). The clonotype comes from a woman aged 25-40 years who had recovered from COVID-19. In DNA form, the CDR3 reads TGCGCCAGCAGCCAAGATTCCGGGGGAGCTTATGATGGCTACACCTTC. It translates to CASSQDSGGAYDGYTF.